The present TCR beta chain was sequenced within a study of T-cell reconstitution after alpha-beta-depleted transplantation in children. General study findings and limits: At around two months after transplant, the alpha-beta T cells were reportedly derived from several hundred expanded clones that came from non-depleted graft cells. Newly produced T cells mostly accounted for T-cell counts and diversity one year post-transplant.

In this sample, this clonotype turned up a few times. The antigen remains undetermined. A library of TCRbeta sequences, prepared with unique molecular identifiers, was generated. MiXCR was run by TCRdb on the PCR reads, yielding one entry per CDR3 protein. Of about 980,000 distinct CDR3 sequences listed, roughly 29% are singletons. The CDR3 has 15 residues. Between the trimmed V and J ends, which lost 4 bases and 7 bases, there was a span of 20 bases. Germline V gives CDR1 LGHNA, CDR2 YNFKEQ. The sequence was collected from a boy under two years old who had a stem cell transplant for SCID, so the T cells may come from the graft donor. The specimen was PBMCs, mostly from graft donor cells, collected 360 days after TCRalphabeta/CD19-depleted stem cell transplant. The chain has TRBV4-2 and TRBJ2-7, with D maybe TRBD1 (5 bases). The CDR3 bases are TGTGCCAGCAGCCCTCTTGGGGCCGCATTAGGGGAGCAGTACTTC. Its translation is CASSPLGAALGEQYF.